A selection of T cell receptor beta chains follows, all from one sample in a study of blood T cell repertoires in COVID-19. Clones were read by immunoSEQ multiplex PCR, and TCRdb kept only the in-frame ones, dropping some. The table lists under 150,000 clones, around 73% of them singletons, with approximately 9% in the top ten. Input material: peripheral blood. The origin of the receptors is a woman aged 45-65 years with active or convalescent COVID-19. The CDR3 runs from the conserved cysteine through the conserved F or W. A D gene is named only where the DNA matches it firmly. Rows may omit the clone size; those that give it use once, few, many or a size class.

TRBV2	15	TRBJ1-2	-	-	CASRAKQGPTTGYTF	TGTGCCAGCAGGGCCAAACAGGGTCCGACTACTGGCTACACCTTC
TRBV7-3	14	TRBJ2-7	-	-	CASSLTGDSVEQYF	TGTGCCAGCAGCTTAACCGGGGATTCTGTCGAGCAGTACTTC
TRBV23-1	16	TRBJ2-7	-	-	CASSPPPGKSGYEQYF	TGCGCCAGCAGTCCGCCACCAGGGAAATCTGGCTACGAGCAGTACTTC
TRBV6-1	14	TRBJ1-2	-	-	CASSEARHHYGYTF	TGTGCCAGCAGTGAAGCGCGGCACCACTATGGCTACACCTTC
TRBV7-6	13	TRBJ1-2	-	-	CASSLLGAGGYTF	TGTGCCAGCAGCTTGTTGGGGGCGGGTGGCTACACCTTC
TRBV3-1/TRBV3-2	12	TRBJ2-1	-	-	CASRGAADEQFF	TGTGCCAGCAGGGGAGCGGCAGATGAGCAGTTCTTC
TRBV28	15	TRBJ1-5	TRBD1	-	CASRPPGQGNQPQHF	TGTGCCAGCAGACCCCCGGGACAGGGAAATCAGCCCCAGCATTTT
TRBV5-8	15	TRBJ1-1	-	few	CASSSNPTMNTEAFF	TGTGCCAGCAGCAGCAACCCCACTATGAACACTGAAGCTTTCTTT
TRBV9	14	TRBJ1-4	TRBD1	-	CASSPTGGNEKLFF	TGTGCCAGCAGCCCTACAGGGGGGAATGAAAAACTGTTTTTT
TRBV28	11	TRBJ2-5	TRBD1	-	CATGGTETQYF	TGTGCTACAGGGGGCACGGAGACCCAGTACTTC
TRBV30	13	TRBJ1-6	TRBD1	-	CAWLRDRNSPLHF	TGTGCCTGGCTCCGGGACAGAAATTCACCCCTCCACTTT
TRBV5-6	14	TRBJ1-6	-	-	CASSWGTANSPLHF	TGTGCCAGCAGCTGGGGGACTGCCAATTCACCCCTCCACTTT
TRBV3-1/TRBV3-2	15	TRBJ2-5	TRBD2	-	CASSQGTSGTETQYF	TGTGCCAGCAGCCAAGGGACTAGCGGGACCGAGACCCAGTACTTC
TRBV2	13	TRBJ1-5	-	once	CASSASSNQPQHF	TGTGCCAGCAGTGCTTCTAGCAATCAGCCCCAGCATTTT
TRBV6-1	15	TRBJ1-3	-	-	CASSETPRGENTIYF	TGTGCCAGCAGTGAAACCCCCAGGGGCGAGAACACCATATATTTT
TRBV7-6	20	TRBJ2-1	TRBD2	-	CASSLMPSGGTNHLYNEQFF	TGTGCCAGCAGCTTAATGCCTAGCGGGGGAACCAACCACCTATACAATGAGCAGTTCTTC
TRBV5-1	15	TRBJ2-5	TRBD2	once	CASSFKRGGPETQYF	TGCGCCAGCAGCTTCAAGCGGGGGGGCCCAGAGACCCAGTACTTC
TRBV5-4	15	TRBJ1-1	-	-	CASSLGLTVNTEAFF	TGTGCCAGCAGCTTGGGTTTAACGGTGAACACTGAAGCTTTCTTT
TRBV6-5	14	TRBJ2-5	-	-	CASNQGPSSQTQYF	TGTGCCAGCAACCAGGGGCCTTCCAGCCAGACCCAGTACTTC
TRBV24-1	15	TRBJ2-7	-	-	CATSEGKGAPYEQYF	TGTGCCACCAGTGAGGGTAAAGGGGCCCCCTACGAGCAGTACTTC
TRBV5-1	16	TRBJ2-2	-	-	CASSFRQASSTGELFF	TGCGCCAGCAGCTTCCGGCAGGCCTCGAGCACCGGGGAGCTGTTTTTT
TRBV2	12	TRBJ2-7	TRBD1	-	CASRSGGSEQYF	TGTGCCAGCAGGTCAGGGGGTAGCGAGCAGTACTTC
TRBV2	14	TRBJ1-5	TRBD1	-	CASSAGQSNQPQHF	TGTGCCAGCAGTGCGGGACAGAGCAATCAGCCCCAGCATTTT
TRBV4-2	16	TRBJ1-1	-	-	CASSQVGQTLNTEAFF	TGTGCCAGCAGCCAAGTGGGGCAGACGTTGAACACTGAAGCTTTCTTT
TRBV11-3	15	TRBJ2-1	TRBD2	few	CASSLGGTSGNEQFF	TGTGCCAGCAGCTTAGGTGGAACTAGCGGCAATGAGCAGTTCTTC
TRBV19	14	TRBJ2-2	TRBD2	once	CASSPGGGTGELFF	TGTGCCTCTTCCCCGGGGGGGGGCACCGGGGAGCTGTTTTTT
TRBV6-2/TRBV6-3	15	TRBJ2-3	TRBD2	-	CASSFGTSGSGTQYF	TGTGCCAGCAGCTTCGGGACTAGCGGGTCCGGTACGCAGTATTTT
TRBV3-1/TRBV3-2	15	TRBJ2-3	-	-	CASSQSPGVQDTQYF	TGTGCCAGCAGCCAAAGTCCAGGGGTTCAAGATACGCAGTATTTT
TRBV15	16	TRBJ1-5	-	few	CATCGGGWGGNQPQHF	TGTGCCACCTGCGGGGGGGGGTGGGGAGGGAATCAGCCCCAGCATTTT
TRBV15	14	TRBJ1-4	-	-	CATSRGQDGEKLFF	TGTGCCACCAGCAGAGGCCAGGATGGGGAAAAACTGTTTTTT
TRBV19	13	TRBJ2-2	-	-	CASSRGDTGELFF	TGTGCCAGTAGTAGGGGGGACACCGGGGAGCTGTTTTTT
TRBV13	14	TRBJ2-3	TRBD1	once	CASSLGTVVDTQYF	TGTGCCAGCAGCCTAGGGACAGTAGTGGATACGCAGTATTTT
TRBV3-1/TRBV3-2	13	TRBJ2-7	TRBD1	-	CASSQPTGVEQYF	TGTGCCAGCAGCCAACCGACAGGGGTCGAGCAGTACTTC
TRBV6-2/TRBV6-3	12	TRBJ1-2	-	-	CASSYGGYGYTF	TGTGCCAGCAGTTATGGGGGGTATGGCTACACCTTC
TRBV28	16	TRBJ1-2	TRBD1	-	CATLPRQGRKGYGYTF	TGTGCCACCCTGCCTCGACAGGGGCGTAAGGGCTATGGCTACACCTTC
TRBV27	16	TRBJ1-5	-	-	CASSFLGRAGNQPQHF	TGTGCCAGCAGTTTCCTGGGCAGGGCGGGCAATCAGCCCCAGCATTTT
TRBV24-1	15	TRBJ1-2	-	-	CATSDSQDVGYGYTF	TGTGCCACCAGTGATTCACAGGACGTAGGCTATGGCTACACCTTC
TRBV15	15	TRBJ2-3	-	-	CATSRVRTITDTQYF	TGTGCCACCAGCAGAGTTCGGACTATTACAGATACGCAGTATTTT
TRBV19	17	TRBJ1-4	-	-	CASSIPSGQPSREKLFF	TGTGCCAGTAGTATTCCATCCGGACAGCCTTCTAGAGAAAAACTGTTTTTT
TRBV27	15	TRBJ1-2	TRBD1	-	CASRTLDRGLGGYTF	TGTGCCAGCAGGACCCTTGACAGGGGGCTCGGAGGCTACACCTTC
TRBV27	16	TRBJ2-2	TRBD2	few	CASSLGGGRGSGELFF	TGTGCCAGCAGTTTGGGCGGCGGGAGGGGTTCGGGGGAGCTGTTTTTT
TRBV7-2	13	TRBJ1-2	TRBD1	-	CASSFTGVDGYTF	TGTGCCAGCAGCTTCACAGGGGTGGATGGCTACACCTTC
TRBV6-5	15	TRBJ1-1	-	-	CASNPRRGAQSEAFF	TGTGCCAGCAACCCCAGGAGGGGAGCCCAATCTGAAGCTTTCTTT
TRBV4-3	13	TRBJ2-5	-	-	CASSQDLRETQYF	TGCGCCAGCAGCCAAGATTTGAGGGAGACCCAGTACTTC
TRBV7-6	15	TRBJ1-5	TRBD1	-	CASSLVPGGRQPQHF	TGTGCCAGCAGCTTAGTTCCAGGGGGCCGTCAGCCCCAGCATTTT
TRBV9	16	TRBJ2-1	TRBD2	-	CASSTTSGRRVDEQFF	TGTGCCAGCAGCACTACTAGCGGGAGACGGGTGGATGAGCAGTTCTTC
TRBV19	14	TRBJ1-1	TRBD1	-	CASSIGQEGTEAFF	TGTGCCAGTAGTATTGGACAGGAGGGCACTGAAGCTTTCTTT
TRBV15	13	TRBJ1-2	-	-	CATSIPHGYGYTF	TGTGCCACCAGCATTCCTCACGGCTATGGCTACACCTTC
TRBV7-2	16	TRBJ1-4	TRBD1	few	CASSLQGAATNEKLFF	TGTGCCAGCAGCTTACAGGGGGCGGCAACTAATGAAAAACTGTTTTTT
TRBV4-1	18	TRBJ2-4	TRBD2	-	CASSLSRLAGGPKNIQYF	TGCGCCAGCAGCCTCTCCCGACTAGCGGGGGGGCCCAAAAACATTCAGTACTTC
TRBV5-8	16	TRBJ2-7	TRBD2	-	CASSLALGLAGYEQYF	TGTGCCAGCAGCTTGGCGCTGGGACTAGCGGGATACGAGCAGTACTTC